A selection of T cell receptor beta chains follows, all from one sample in a study of a mutant IDH1 vaccine in newly diagnosed glioma. These TCRs' antigens remain unknown. The repertoire was sequenced with immunoSEQ multiplex PCR; TCRdb's copy has only in-frame clones and lacks some. The profile shows tens of thousands of clones, over 70% of them singletons. The sequencing used PBMCs, collected from a glioma patient whose treatment included an IDH1 peptide vaccine. The receptors come from a man aged 35-49 years with glioma. Both conserved end residues are part of each CDR3. A D gene is named only where the DNA matches it firmly. Clone size is not always given. Where it is, it says once, few, many or a class for expanded clones.

d_gene	v_gene	j_gene	abundance	CDR3aa	CDR3nt
TRBD1	TRBV18	TRBJ2-5	.	CASSYQGAGETQYF	TGTGCCAGCTCATATCAGGGGGCTGGGGAGACCCAGTACTTC
.	TRBV7-2	TRBJ1-1	.	CASSLAGGRMNTEAFF	TGTGCCAGCAGCTTAGCGGGGGGACGGATGAACACTGAAGCTTTCTTT
.	TRBV6-5	TRBJ1-4	.	CASSLTGDGEKLFF	TGTGCCAGCAGTTTGACGGGAGATGGCGAAAAACTGTTTTTT
.	TRBV5-6	TRBJ1-2	.	CASSLGEGGYGYTF	TGTGCCAGCAGCTTAGGGGAGGGCGGCTATGGCTACACCTTC
.	TRBV19	TRBJ2-7	.	CASSRTGVNSYEQYF	TGTGCCAGTAGTAGAACGGGGGTAAACTCCTACGAGCAGTACTTC
.	TRBV11-2	TRBJ1-5	.	CASSLDDPKAGQPQHF	TGTGCCAGCAGCTTAGACGACCCCAAGGCAGGTCAGCCCCAGCATTTT
TRBD1	TRBV10-2	TRBJ1-2	.	CASSDPDRGSIYGYTF	TGCGCCAGCAGTGACCCCGACAGGGGCTCAATCTATGGCTACACCTTC
.	TRBV4-1	TRBJ1-4	.	CASSQEAGATFPLSNEKLFF	TGCGCCAGCAGCCAAGAAGCAGGGGCCACATTTCCCCTTTCTAATGAAAAACTGTTTTTT
.	TRBV6-4	TRBJ1-1	.	CASSDSNRNTEAFF	TGTGCCAGCAGTGACTCTAACAGAAACACTGAAGCTTTCTTT
.	TRBV6-1	TRBJ1-5	.	CASGSGNRDQPQHF	TGTGCCAGCGGGTCAGGGAATCGCGATCAGCCCCAGCATTTT
TRBD1	TRBV7-2	TRBJ1-6	.	CASSRYWAGGNSPLHF	TGTGCCAGCAGCCGTTATTGGGCAGGGGGGAATTCACCCCTCCACTTT
.	TRBV5-4	TRBJ2-7	once	CASSLGRYEQYF	TGTGCCAGCAGCTTGGGCCGTTACGAGCAGTACTTC
.	TRBV5-4	TRBJ1-1	.	CASSLGVWSTEAFF	TGTGCCAGCAGCTTGGGGGTCTGGAGCACTGAAGCTTTCTTT
.	TRBV7-9	TRBJ1-2	.	CASSPEIGGYTF	TGTGCCAGCAGCCCCGAGATCGGCGGCTACACCTTC
TRBD1	TRBV7-9	TRBJ1-1	.	CASSRTGQREAFF	TGTGCCAGCAGCCGAACGGGACAGCGAGAAGCTTTCTTT
.	TRBV11-2	TRBJ2-7	.	CASSLTTYEQYF	TGTGCCAGCAGCTTAACCACCTACGAGCAGTACTTC
TRBD1	TRBV2	TRBJ1-2	.	CASRRDGTVALYGYTF	TGTGCCAGCAGGAGAGATGGGACAGTCGCCCTCTATGGCTACACCTTC
TRBD1	TRBV30	TRBJ1-1	once	CAWAGQGAGNTEAFF	TGTGCCTGGGCTGGACAGGGGGCAGGTAACACTGAAGCTTTCTTT
TRBD1	TRBV18	TRBJ2-1	few	CASSSDRGNNEQFF	TGTGCCAGCTCGTCGGACAGGGGAAACAATGAGCAGTTCTTC
.	TRBV5-6	TRBJ2-2	.	CASSLETRGGELFF	TGTGCCAGCAGCTTGGAGACACGTGGCGGGGAGCTGTTTTTT
.	TRBV30	TRBJ1-5	.	CAWSDPRGASQPQHF	TGTGCCTGGAGTGACCCACGGGGGGCAAGTCAGCCCCAGCATTTT
TRBD2	TRBV5-1	TRBJ2-4	.	CASSSATSGGDIQYF	TGCGCCAGCAGCTCGGCAACAAGTGGGGGGGACATTCAGTACTTC
TRBD1	TRBV5-6	TRBJ2-7	.	CASSKPGQPYEQYF	TGTGCCAGCAGCAAGCCGGGACAGCCATACGAGCAGTACTTC
.	TRBV5-1	TRBJ1-1	.	CASRPEGTEAFF	TGCGCCAGCAGACCGGAGGGGACTGAAGCTTTCTTT
TRBD1	TRBV5-5	TRBJ2-4	.	CASSLGQGASAKNIQYF	TGTGCCAGCAGCTTGGGACAGGGGGCCTCGGCCAAAAACATTCAGTACTTC
.	TRBV7-9	TRBJ1-2	.	CASSFEGTNYGYTF	TGTGCCAGCAGCTTTGAAGGAACTAACTATGGCTACACCTTC